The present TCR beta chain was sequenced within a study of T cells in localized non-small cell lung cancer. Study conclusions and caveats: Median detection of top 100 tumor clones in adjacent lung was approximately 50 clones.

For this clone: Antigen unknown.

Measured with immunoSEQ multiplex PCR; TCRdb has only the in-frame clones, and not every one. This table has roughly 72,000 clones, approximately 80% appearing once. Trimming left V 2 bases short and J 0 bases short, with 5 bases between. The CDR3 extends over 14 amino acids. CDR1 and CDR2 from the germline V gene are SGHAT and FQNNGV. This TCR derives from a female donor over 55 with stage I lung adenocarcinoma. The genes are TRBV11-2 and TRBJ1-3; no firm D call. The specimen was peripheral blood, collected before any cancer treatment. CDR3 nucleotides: TGTGCCAGCAGCTTAATGGGCTCTGGAAACACCATATATTTT. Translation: CASSLMGSGNTIYF.